Sequencing of this T cell receptor beta chain was carried out in a study of CD8+CD57+ T cells in acquired aplastic anemia. The ends lost 4 bases at V and 8 bases at J; junction bases unmatched: 14. Germline CDR1 is SGDLS and CDR2 is YYNGEE. The CDR3 length is 16 residues. This clonotype was seen just once. Only patients with CD8+CD57+ cell expansion on flow cytometry were chosen for sequencing. Both TCR beta VDJ combination and CDR3 sequence profiling were carried out. Genomic DNA was the template for this profiling. TCRdb recomputed calls from the reads with MiXCR, one row per CDR3 protein. The data contain fewer than 300,000 distinct CDR3 sequences, around 82% of them singletons.

The source material was sorted CD4+, CD8+, or CD8+CD57+ T cells (not recorded which) from PBMCs. The TCR sequence derives from a human donor with aplastic anemia. This chain connects TRBV9 to TRBJ2-1, with 8 bases aligning to TRBD2. The CDR3 sequence is CASSLETRGGSDEQFF. The CDR3 DNA reads TGTGCCAGCAGCTTGGAAACACGCGGGGGGAGTGATGAGCAGTTCTTC.